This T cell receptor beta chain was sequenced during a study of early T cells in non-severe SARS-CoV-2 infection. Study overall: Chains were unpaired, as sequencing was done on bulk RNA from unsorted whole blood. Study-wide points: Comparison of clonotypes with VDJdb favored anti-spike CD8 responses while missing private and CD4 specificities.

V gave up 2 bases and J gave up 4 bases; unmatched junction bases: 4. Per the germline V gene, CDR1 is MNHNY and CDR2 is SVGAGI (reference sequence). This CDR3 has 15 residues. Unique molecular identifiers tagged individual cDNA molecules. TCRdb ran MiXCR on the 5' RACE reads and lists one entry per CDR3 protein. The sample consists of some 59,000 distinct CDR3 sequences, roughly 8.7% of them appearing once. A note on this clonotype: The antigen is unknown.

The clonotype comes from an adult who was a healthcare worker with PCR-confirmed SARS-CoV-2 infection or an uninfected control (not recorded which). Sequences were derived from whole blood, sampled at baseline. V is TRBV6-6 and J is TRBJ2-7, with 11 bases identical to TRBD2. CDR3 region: CASSYGIAGGYEQYF. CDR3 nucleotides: TGTGCCAGCAGTTACGGAATAGCGGGGGGGTACGAGCAGTACTTC.